This T cell receptor (beta chain) is drawn from a study of CXCR3-negative and CXCR3-positive naive CD8 T cells. The CDR3 totals 15 residues. The germline V gene has CDR1 DFQATT and CDR2 SNEGSKA (reference sequence). For this clonotype: Antigen: not known.

General study points: CXCR3-positive naive cells carried more hydrophobic TRB CDR3s than CXCR3-negative ones.

Libraries of TRB cDNA were made by 5' RACE and carried UMIs. TCRdb re-called the 5' RACE reads and shows each CDR3 protein once, DNA omitted. The sample has about 130,000 distinct CDR3 sequences; the top ten hold around 0.62%. What was sequenced was naive CXCR3+ CD8+ T cells from blood. The subset: CD45RO-CCR7+CD27+CD95- naive CD8+ T cells expressing CXCR3 (TNR3+). This receptor was identified in a human donor in good health. Some clones in this sample may be carry-over from other donors' samples. The rearrangement joins TRBV20-1 to TRBJ1-2; TCRdb's D gene call, TRBD1, goes unchecked for lack of DNA. The CDR3 spells CSAERQGGSNYGYTF.